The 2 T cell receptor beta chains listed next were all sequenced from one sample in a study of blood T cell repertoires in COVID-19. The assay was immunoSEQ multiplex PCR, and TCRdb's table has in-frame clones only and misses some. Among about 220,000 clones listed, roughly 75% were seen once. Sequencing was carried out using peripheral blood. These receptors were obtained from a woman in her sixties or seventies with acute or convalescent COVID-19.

CDR3 amino acids: CASRGAGAGGYTF. The CDR3 DNA reads as TGTGCCAGCAGGGGGGCAGGGGCGGGTGGCTACACCTTC. The chain has TRBV9 and TRBJ1-2; D possibly corresponds to TRBD1 (6 bases). The ends were cut back, 5 bases at V and 7 bases at J, with 15 bases in the middle. This CDR3 region has 13 residues. Germline V CDR1 and CDR2: SGDLS, YYNGEE.

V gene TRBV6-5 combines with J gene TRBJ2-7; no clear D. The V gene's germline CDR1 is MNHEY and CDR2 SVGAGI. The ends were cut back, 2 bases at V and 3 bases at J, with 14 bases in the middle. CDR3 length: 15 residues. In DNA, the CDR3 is TGTGCCAGCAGTTACCATTTACGTGGAGACTACGAGCAGTACTTC. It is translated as CASSYHLRGDYEQYF.